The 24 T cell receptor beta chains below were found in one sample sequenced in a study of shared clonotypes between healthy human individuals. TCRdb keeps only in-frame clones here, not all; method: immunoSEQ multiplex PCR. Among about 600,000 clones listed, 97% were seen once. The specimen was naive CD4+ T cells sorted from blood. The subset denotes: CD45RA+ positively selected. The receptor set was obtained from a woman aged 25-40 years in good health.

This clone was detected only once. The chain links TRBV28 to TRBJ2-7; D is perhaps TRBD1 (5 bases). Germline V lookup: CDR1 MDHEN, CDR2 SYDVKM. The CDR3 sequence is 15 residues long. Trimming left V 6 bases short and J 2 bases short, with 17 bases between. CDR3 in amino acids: CASRGQGSWAYEQYF. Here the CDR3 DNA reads TGTGCCAGCAGGGGGCAGGGTAGTTGGGCCTACGAGCAGTACTTC. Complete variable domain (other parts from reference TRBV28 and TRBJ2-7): DVKVTQSSRYLVKRTGEKVFLECVQDMDHENMFWYRQDPGLGLRLIYFSYDVKMKEKGDIPEGYSVSREKKERFSLILESASTNQTSMYLCASRGQGSWAYEQYFGPGTRLTVT.

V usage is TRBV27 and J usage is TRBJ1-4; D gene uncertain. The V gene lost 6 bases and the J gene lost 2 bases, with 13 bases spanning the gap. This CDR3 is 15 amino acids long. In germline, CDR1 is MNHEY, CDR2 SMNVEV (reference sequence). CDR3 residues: CASSPRGQTNEKLFF. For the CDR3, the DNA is TGTGCCAGCAGCCCCCGAGGGCAGACTAATGAAAAACTGTTTTTT.

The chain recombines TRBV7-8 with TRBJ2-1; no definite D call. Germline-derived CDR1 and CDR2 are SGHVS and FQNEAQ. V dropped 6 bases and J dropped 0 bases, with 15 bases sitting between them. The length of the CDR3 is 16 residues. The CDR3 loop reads CASSSRRSGSYNEQFF. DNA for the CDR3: TGTGCCAGCAGTAGCCGCCGGTCTGGCTCCTACAATGAGCAGTTCTTC.

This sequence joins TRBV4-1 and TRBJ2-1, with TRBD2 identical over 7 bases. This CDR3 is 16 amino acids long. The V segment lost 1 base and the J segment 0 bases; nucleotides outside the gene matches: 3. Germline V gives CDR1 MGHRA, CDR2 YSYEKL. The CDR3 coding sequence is TGCGCCAGCAGCCAAGTTGGGGAGGGCTCCTACAATGAGCAGTTCTTC. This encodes CASSQVGEGSYNEQFF.

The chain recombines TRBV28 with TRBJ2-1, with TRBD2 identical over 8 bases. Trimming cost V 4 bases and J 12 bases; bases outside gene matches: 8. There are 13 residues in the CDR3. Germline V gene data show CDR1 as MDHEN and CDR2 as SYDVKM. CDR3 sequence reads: CASSSGGGSWQFF. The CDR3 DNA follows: TGTGCCAGCAGTTCCGGCGGGGGGTCGTGGCAGTTCTTC.

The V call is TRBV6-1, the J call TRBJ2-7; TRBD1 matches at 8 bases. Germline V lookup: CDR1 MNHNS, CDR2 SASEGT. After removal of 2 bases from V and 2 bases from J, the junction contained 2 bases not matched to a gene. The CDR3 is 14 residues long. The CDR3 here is CASSELTGAYEQYF. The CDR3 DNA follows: TGTGCCAGCAGTGAATTGACAGGGGCCTACGAGCAGTACTTC.

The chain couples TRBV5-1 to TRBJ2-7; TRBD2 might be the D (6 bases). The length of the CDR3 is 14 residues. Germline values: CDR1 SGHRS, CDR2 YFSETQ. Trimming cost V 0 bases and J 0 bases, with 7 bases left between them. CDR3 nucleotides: TGCGCCAGCAGCTTGGAGCGGGTCTCCTACGAGCAGTACTTC. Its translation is CASSLERVSYEQYF.

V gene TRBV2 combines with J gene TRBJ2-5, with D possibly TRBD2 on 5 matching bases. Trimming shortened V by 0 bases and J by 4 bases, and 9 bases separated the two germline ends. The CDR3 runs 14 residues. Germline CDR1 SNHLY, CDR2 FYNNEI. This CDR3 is CASSEAAGGETQYF. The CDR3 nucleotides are TGTGCCAGCAGTGAAGCGGCGGGCGGAGAGACCCAGTACTTC.

This CDR3 is CASSQDRGNYGYTF. The CDR3 coding sequence is TGTGCCAGCAGCCAAGATAGGGGGAACTATGGCTACACCTTC. J is TRBJ1-2 and V is TRBV7-2, with D possibly being TRBD1 (6 bases). The length of the CDR3 is 14 residues. V lost 5 bases to trimming and J lost 2 bases, with 12 bases between them. From germline, CDR1 is SGHTA and CDR2 FQGNSA.

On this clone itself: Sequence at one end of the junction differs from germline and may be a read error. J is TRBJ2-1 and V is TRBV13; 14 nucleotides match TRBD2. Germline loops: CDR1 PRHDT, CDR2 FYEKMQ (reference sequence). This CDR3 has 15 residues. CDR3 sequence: CASSPRGLAGVGGVF. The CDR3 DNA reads TGTGCCAGCAGTCCTCGGGGACTAGCGGGAGTGGGGGGTGTCTTC.

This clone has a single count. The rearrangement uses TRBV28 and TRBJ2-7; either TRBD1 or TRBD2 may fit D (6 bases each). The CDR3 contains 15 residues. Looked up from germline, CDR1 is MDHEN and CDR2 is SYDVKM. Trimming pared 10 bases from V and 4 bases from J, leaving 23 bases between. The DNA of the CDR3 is TGTGCCATCACTCAAGGGGGGTTTGGGCCTTACGAGCAGTACTTC. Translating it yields CAITQGGFGPYEQYF.

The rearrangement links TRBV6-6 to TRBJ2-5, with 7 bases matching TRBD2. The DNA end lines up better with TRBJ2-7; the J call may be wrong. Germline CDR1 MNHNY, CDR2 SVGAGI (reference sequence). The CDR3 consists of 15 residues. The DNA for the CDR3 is TGTGCCAGCAGTCTCCGGGACTACCGCTACTACGAGCAGTACTTC. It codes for CASSLRDYRYYEQYF.

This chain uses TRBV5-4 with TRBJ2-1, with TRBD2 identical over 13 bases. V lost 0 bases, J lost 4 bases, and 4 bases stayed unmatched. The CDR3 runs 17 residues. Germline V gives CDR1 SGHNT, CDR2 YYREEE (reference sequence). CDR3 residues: CASSLGLAGGLYNEQFF. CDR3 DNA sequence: TGTGCCAGCAGCTTGGGACTAGCGGGAGGTCTTTACAATGAGCAGTTCTTC. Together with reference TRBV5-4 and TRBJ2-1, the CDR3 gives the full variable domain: ETGVTQSPTHLIKTRGQQVTLRCSSQSGHNTVSWYQQALGQGPQFIFQYYREEENGRGNFPPRFSGLQFPNYSSELNVNALELDDSALYLCASSLGLAGGLYNEQFFGPGTRLTVL.

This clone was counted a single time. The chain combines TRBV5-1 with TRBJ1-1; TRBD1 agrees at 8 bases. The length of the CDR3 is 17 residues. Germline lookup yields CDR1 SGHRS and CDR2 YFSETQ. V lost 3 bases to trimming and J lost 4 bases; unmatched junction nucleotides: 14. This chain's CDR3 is CASSSGYSDRGTTEAFF. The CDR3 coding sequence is TGCGCCAGCAGCTCGGGATATAGTGACAGGGGTACCACTGAAGCTTTCTTT.

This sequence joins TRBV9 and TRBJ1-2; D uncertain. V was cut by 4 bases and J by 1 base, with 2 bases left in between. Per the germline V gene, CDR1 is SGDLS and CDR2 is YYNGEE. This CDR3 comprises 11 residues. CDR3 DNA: TGTGCCAGCAGCAGTAACTATGGCTACACCTTC. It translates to CASSSNYGYTF. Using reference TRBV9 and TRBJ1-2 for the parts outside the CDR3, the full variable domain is DSGVTQTPKHLITATGQRVTLRCSPRSGDLSVYWYQQSLDQGLQFLIQYYNGEERAKGNILERFSAQQFPDLHSELNLSSLELGDSALYFCASSSNYGYTFGSGTRLTVV.

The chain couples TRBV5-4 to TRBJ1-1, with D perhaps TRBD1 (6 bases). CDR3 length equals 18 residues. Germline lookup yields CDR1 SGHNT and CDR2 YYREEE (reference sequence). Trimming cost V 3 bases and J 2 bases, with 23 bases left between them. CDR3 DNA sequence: TGTGCCAGCAGCTCAAATCTGTGGGAGGGGGGTAGTAACACTGAAGCTTTCTTT. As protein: CASSSNLWEGGSNTEAFF.

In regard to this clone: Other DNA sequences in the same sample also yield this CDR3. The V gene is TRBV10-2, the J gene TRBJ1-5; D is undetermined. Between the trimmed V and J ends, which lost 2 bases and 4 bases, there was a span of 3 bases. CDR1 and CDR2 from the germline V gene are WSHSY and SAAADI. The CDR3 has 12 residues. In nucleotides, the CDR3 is TGCGCCAGCAGTGAGGGAAATCAGCCCCAGCATTTT. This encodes CASSEGNQPQHF.

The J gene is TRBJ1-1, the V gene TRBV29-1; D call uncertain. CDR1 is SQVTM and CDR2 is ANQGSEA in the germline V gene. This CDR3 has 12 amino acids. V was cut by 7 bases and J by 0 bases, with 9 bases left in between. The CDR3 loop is CSAGRMNTEAFF. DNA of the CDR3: TGCAGCGCAGGACGGATGAACACTGAAGCTTTCTTT.

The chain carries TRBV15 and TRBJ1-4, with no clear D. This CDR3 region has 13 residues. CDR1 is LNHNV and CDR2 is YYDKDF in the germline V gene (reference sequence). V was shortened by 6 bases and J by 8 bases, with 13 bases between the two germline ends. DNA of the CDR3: TGTGCCACCAGTTCCGGGGAGGAAGAAAAACTGTTTTTT. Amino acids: CATSSGEEEKLFF.

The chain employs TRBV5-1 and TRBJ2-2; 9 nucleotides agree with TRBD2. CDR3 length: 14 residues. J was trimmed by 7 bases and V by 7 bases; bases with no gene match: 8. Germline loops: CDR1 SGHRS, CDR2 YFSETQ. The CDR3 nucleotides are TGCGCCAGCTCTGGCGGGAGGGCCCTCGGGGAGCTGTTTTTT. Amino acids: CASSGGRALGELFF.

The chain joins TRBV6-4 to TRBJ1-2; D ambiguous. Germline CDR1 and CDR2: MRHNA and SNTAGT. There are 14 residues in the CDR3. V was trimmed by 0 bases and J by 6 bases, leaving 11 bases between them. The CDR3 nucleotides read TGTGCCAGCAGTGACTCTGGCAAGGAGGATGGCTACACCTTC. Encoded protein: CASSDSGKEDGYTF.

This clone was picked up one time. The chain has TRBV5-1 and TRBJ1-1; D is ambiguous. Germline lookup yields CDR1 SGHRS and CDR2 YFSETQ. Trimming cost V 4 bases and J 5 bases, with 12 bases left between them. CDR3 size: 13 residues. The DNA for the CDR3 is TGCGCCAGCAGCATTGCGGGGTCAACTGAAGCTTTCTTT. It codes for CASSIAGSTEAFF.

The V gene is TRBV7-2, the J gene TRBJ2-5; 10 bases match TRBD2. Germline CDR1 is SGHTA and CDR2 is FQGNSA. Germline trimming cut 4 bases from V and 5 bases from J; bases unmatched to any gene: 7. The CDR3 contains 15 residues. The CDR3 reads CASSSLAGGVETQYF. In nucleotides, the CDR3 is TGTGCCAGCAGCTCTTTAGCGGGAGGAGTCGAGACCCAGTACTTC.

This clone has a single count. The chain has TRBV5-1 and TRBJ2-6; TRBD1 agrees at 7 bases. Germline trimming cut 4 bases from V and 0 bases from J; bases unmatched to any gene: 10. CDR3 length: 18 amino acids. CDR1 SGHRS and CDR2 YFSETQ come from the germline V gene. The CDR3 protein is CASSHAGTESSGANVLTF. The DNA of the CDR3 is TGCGCCAGCAGCCATGCCGGGACAGAGTCCTCTGGGGCCAACGTCCTGACTTTC.